Sequencing of this TCR beta chain was carried out in a study of T-cell memory formation after mild COVID-19. Between the trimmed V and J ends, which lost 4 bases and 2 bases, there was a span of 11 bases. The CDR3 has 14 residues. Germline V lookup: CDR1 MGHRA, CDR2 YSYEKL. TCRdb reprocessed the 5' RACE reads with MiXCR, giving one entry per CDR3 protein. The profile covers about 410,000 distinct CDR3 sequences, with roughly 18% appearing a single time and roughly a fifth taken by the ten largest. This clonotype was counted a few times. This receptor was obtained from a man between 18 and 35 years old who had mild COVID-19 (a few samples of this study predate the infection). Cell type and time point are not known. The gene calls are TRBV4-1 and TRBJ1-2; D unresolved. Sequenced material: PBMCs or a T cell subset sorted from them (not recorded which). The CDR3 sequence is CASSLILGNYGYTF. In nucleotides, the CDR3 is TGCGCCAGCAGCCTGATCCTTGGAAACTATGGCTACACCTTC.